This is a list of T cell receptor beta chains from one sample in a study of blood T cell repertoires in COVID-19. Sequencing used immunoSEQ multiplex PCR; TCRdb keeps in-frame clones, though not all of them. The table has a few hundred thousand clones, more than 75% seen once. The sample taken for sequencing was peripheral blood. The receptors here all came from a human donor in a cohort sampled during active COVID-19. CDR3s include the opening cysteine and the closing phenylalanine or tryptophan. Each record gives: D gene, V gene, J gene, clone size, CDR3 protein, CDR3 DNA. A D gene is named only where the DNA matches it firmly. The size field is filled for only some rows; it gives once, few, many or a size class.

d_call: TRBD2
v_call: TRBV7-6
j_call: TRBJ2-2
clone_size: .
cdr3_aa: CASSPRTSGATGELFF
cdr3_nt: TGTGCCAGCAGCCCAAGGACTAGCGGGGCCACCGGGGAGCTGTTTTTT

d_call: .
v_call: TRBV7-8
j_call: TRBJ2-1
clone_size: .
cdr3_aa: CASSLLVYEQFF
cdr3_nt: TGTGCCAGCAGCCTACTAGTGTATGAGCAGTTCTTC

d_call: .
v_call: TRBV14
j_call: TRBJ2-1
clone_size: .
cdr3_aa: CASSRGTHNEQFF
cdr3_nt: TGTGCCAGCAGCCGCGGGACCCACAATGAGCAGTTCTTC

d_call: .
v_call: TRBV28
j_call: TRBJ1-5
clone_size: .
cdr3_aa: CASREGGGSNQPQHF
cdr3_nt: TGTGCCAGCAGAGAAGGCGGAGGTAGCAATCAGCCCCAGCATTTT

d_call: TRBD1
v_call: TRBV3-1/TRBV3-2
j_call: TRBJ2-1
clone_size: once
cdr3_aa: CASSQDSGTGLYNEQFF
cdr3_nt: TGTGCCAGCAGCCAAGACTCCGGGACAGGACTATACAATGAGCAGTTCTTC

d_call: .
v_call: TRBV14
j_call: TRBJ2-3
clone_size: .
cdr3_aa: CASSESLSTDTQYF
cdr3_nt: TGTGCCAGCAGTGAGTCACTAAGCACAGATACGCAGTATTTT

d_call: .
v_call: TRBV9
j_call: TRBJ2-1
clone_size: .
cdr3_aa: CASSGSGGTDYNEQFF
cdr3_nt: TGTGCCAGCAGCGGAAGTGGCGGGACAGATTACAATGAGCAGTTCTTC

d_call: .
v_call: TRBV29-1
j_call: TRBJ2-1
clone_size: .
cdr3_aa: CSARLDNEQFF
cdr3_nt: TGCAGCGCTAGACTCGACAATGAGCAGTTCTTC

d_call: TRBD1
v_call: TRBV19
j_call: TRBJ2-5
clone_size: .
cdr3_aa: CASSRTGTGRETQYF
cdr3_nt: TGTGCCAGTAGCCGCACCGGGACAGGGAGGGAGACCCAGTACTTC

d_call: .
v_call: TRBV5-1
j_call: TRBJ2-3
clone_size: .
cdr3_aa: CASSLGQASDTQYF
cdr3_nt: TGCGCCAGCAGCTTGGGACAGGCGTCGGATACGCAGTATTTT

d_call: .
v_call: TRBV9
j_call: TRBJ2-2
clone_size: .
cdr3_aa: CASSVGGDVRELFF
cdr3_nt: TGTGCCAGCAGCGTAGGGGGGGACGTACGGGAGCTGTTTTTT

d_call: .
v_call: TRBV3-1/TRBV3-2
j_call: TRBJ1-5
clone_size: .
cdr3_aa: CASSLFLGDQPQHF
cdr3_nt: TGTGCCAGCAGCCTCTTTTTGGGCGATCAGCCCCAGCATTTT

d_call: .
v_call: TRBV5-1
j_call: TRBJ2-1
clone_size: .
cdr3_aa: CASSPYSSDNEQFF
cdr3_nt: TGCGCCAGCAGCCCCTACTCAAGCGACAATGAGCAGTTCTTC

d_call: .
v_call: TRBV7-3
j_call: TRBJ2-3
clone_size: .
cdr3_aa: CASSLGSGTDTQYF
cdr3_nt: TGTGCCAGCAGCCTCGGGAGTGGCACAGATACGCAGTATTTT

d_call: .
v_call: TRBV5-1
j_call: TRBJ2-5
clone_size: .
cdr3_aa: CASSLGRLGAETQYF
cdr3_nt: TGCGCCAGCAGCTTGGGAAGACTAGGGGCAGAGACCCAGTACTTC

d_call: TRBD2
v_call: TRBV18
j_call: TRBJ2-5
clone_size: .
cdr3_aa: CASSRERGPAISSETQYF
cdr3_nt: TGTGCCAGCTCACGAGAGCGGGGGCCGGCGATAAGTTCAGAGACCCAGTACTTC

d_call: TRBD1
v_call: TRBV25-1
j_call: TRBJ1-1
clone_size: once
cdr3_aa: CASSELGQGAFF
cdr3_nt: TGTGCCAGCAGTGAATTAGGACAGGGAGCTTTCTTT

d_call: .
v_call: TRBV18
j_call: TRBJ1-1
clone_size: few
cdr3_aa: CASSPLTGNTEAFF
cdr3_nt: TGTGCCAGCTCACCACTGACAGGGAACACTGAAGCTTTCTTT

d_call: .
v_call: TRBV7-2
j_call: TRBJ2-3
clone_size: .
cdr3_aa: CASSLAPGDTQYF
cdr3_nt: TGTGCCAGCAGCTTAGCACCCGGGGATACGCAGTATTTT

d_call: TRBD2
v_call: TRBV7-2
j_call: TRBJ2-2
clone_size: .
cdr3_aa: CASSPGLADTGELFF
cdr3_nt: TGTGCCAGCAGCCCAGGACTAGCCGACACCGGGGAGCTGTTTTTT

d_call: .
v_call: TRBV7-2
j_call: TRBJ2-7
clone_size: .
cdr3_aa: CASSLYSGSSYEQYF
cdr3_nt: TGTGCCAGCAGCTTGTACAGTGGGAGCTCCTACGAGCAGTACTTC

d_call: TRBD1
v_call: TRBV5-6
j_call: TRBJ2-5
clone_size: .
cdr3_aa: CASSLSDDRVDF
cdr3_nt: TGTGCCAGCAGCTTGAGTGATGACAGGGTGGACTTC

d_call: .
v_call: TRBV11-2
j_call: TRBJ1-6
clone_size: .
cdr3_aa: CASSLKQGSSPLHF
cdr3_nt: TGTGCCAGCAGCTTAAAGCAGGGAAGTTCACCCCTCCACTTT

d_call: TRBD1
v_call: TRBV30
j_call: TRBJ2-2
clone_size: .
cdr3_aa: CAWTGGGGELFF
cdr3_nt: TGTGCCTGGACAGGGGGCGGCGGGGAGCTGTTTTTT

d_call: .
v_call: TRBV4-1
j_call: TRBJ2-1
clone_size: .
cdr3_aa: CASSLYFRGGEQFF
cdr3_nt: TGCGCCAGCAGCCTCTACTTTCGGGGAGGTGAGCAGTTCTTC

d_call: TRBD1
v_call: TRBV7-9
j_call: TRBJ2-2
clone_size: .
cdr3_aa: CASSTRQGVKSGTGELFF
cdr3_nt: TGTGCCAGCAGCACTAGACAGGGGGTTAAATCGGGCACCGGGGAGCTGTTTTTT